This TCR beta chain comes out of a study of shared clonotypes between healthy human individuals. Method: immunoSEQ multiplex PCR; TCRdb's copy keeps in-frame clones and lacks some. The table records hundreds of thousands of clones, 97% of them present only once. This CDR3 spans 15 amino acids. The V end lost 3 bases, the J end lost 5 bases, and 17 bases lay between the germline ends. Germline V gives CDR1 GTSNPN, CDR2 SVGIG (reference sequence). Sequencing was performed on naive CD4+ T cells sorted from blood. Sample subset: CD45RA+ positively selected. This TCR was sampled from a woman in her twenties or thirties in good health. This chain uses TRBV30 with TRBJ1-3, with D perhaps TRBD1 (5 bases). The DNA for the CDR3 is TGTGCCTGGAGGCCTCCTGGGGCCAGCAGAAACACCATATATTTT. The encoded protein is CAWRPPGASRNTIYF.